This T cell receptor (beta chain) was documented in a study of T cells expressing NK-cell markers. TCRdb reprocessed the 5' RACE reads; each CDR3 protein has one entry and no DNA is given. This table lists about 390,000 distinct CDR3 sequences. The CDR3 runs 13 residues. Germline CDR1 SQVTM, CDR2 ANQGSEA. Sequenced: blood T cells: a sorted CD56 or NKG2C T cell subset, CD4+ or CD8+ T cells, or bulk PBMC T cells (not recorded which). This sequence was found in a woman aged 50 to 65 in good health. V and J are TRBV29-1 and TRBJ2-3. The CDR3 here is CSADWVSRDTQYF.